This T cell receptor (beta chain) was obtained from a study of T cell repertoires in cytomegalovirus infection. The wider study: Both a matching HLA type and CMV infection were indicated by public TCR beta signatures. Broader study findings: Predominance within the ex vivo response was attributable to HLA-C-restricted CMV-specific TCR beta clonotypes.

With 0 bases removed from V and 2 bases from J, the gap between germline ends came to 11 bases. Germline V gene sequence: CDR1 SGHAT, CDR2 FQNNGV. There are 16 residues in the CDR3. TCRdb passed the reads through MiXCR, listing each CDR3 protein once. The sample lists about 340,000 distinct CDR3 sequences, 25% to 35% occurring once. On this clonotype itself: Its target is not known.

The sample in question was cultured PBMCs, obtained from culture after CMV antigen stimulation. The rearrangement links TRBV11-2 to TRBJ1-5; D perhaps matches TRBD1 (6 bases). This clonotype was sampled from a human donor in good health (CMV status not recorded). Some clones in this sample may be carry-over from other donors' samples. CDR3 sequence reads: CASSLDGSGGNQPQHF. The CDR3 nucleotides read TGTGCCAGCAGCTTAGATGGTTCAGGGGGCAATCAGCCCCAGCATTTT.